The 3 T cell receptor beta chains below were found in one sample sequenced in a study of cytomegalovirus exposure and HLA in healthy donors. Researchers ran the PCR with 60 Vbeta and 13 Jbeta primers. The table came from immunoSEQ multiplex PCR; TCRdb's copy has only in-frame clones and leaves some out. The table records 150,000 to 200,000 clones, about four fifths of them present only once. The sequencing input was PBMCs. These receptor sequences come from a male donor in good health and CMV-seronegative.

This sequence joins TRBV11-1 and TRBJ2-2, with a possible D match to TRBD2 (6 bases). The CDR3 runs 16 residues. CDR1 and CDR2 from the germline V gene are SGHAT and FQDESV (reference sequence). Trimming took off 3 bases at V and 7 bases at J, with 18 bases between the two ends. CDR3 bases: TGTGCCAGCAGCTTCAGTTTGGCGGGATCTCTCGGGGAGCTGTTTTTT. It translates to CASSFSLAGSLGELFF.

The CDR3 DNA sequence: TGTGCCAGCTCACCAGTTGGAGGGGCGCAAGAGACCCAGTACTTC. Amino acid sequence: CASSPVGGAQETQYF. This chain connects TRBV18 to TRBJ2-5; TRBD2 might be the D (6 bases). Trimming shortened V by 2 bases and J by 2 bases, and 12 bases separated the two germline ends. The CDR3 consists of 15 residues. Germline V gives CDR1 KGHSH, CDR2 LQKENI.

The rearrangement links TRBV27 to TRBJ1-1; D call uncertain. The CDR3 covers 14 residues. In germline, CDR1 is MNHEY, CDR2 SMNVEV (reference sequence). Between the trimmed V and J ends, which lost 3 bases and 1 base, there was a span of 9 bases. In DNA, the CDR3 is TGTGCCAGCAGTTTGGGCAGATCGAACACTGAAGCTTTCTTT. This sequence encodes CASSLGRSNTEAFF.